The T cell receptor beta chain described here comes from a study of blood T cell repertoires in COVID-19. Study-wide context: Acute and convalescent COVID-19 samples came from the United States, Italy and Spain.

Per the study methods: How many nucleated cells were present was estimated from reference gene primer amplification. The assay was immunoSEQ multiplex PCR, and TCRdb's table has in-frame clones only and misses some. V and J calls and clone size are given by that table; D and trimming were obtained from the DNA. Of 250,000 to 300,000 clones in the sample, roughly nine tenths were seen once. Germline V lookup: CDR1 SGHRS, CDR2 YFSETQ. This CDR3 is 16 amino acids long. Losses at the gene ends were 2 bases for V and 0 bases for J; bases not matched to a gene: 7. Participants were aged roughly 18 to 90 years, lived in over 20 US areas, and enrolled virtually. Recovered status in Cohort 3 required two negative PCRs, clearance, or symptom resolution.

Sequencing input: PBMCs or T cells enriched from blood (not recorded which). The clonotype was recovered from a woman in her thirties or forties who had recovered from COVID-19. The chain recombines TRBV5-1 with TRBJ1-1, with 7 bases lining up with TRBD1. The CDR3 region is CASSLKYQGVNTEAFF. As DNA, the CDR3 is TGCGCCAGCAGCTTAAAGTACCAGGGGGTGAACACTGAAGCTTTCTTT.